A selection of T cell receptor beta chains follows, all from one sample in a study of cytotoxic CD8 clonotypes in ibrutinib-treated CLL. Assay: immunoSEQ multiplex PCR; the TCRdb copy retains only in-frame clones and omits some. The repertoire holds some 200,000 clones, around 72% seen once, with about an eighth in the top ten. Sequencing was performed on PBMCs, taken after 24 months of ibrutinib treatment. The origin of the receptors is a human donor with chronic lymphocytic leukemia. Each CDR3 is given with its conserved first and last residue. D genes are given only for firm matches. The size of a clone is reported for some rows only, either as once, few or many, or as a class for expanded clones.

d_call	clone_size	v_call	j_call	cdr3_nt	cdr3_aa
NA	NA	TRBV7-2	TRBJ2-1	TGTGCCAGCAGCTTAGCTAGTCTTAGCTCCTACAATGAGCAGTTCTTC	CASSLASLSSYNEQFF
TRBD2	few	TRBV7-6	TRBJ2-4	TGTGCCAGCAGCTCATTAGCGGGAGGGCCCAGTTTCCCGACTCAGTACTTC	CASSSLAGGPSFPTQYF
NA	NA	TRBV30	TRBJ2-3	TGTGCCTGGAGTGCTGGTCGCCAAGGCACAGATACGCAGTATTTT	CAWSAGRQGTDTQYF
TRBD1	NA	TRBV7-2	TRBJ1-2	TGTGCCAGCAGCTTAGTAGCAGGGGGGGACTATGGCTACACCTTC	CASSLVAGGDYGYTF
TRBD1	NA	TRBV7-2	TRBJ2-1	TGTGCCAGCAGCTTAGCTTCAGGGGGCGCCAACAATGAGCAGTTCTTC	CASSLASGGANNEQFF
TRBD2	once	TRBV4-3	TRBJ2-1	TGCGCCAGCAGCCAACGAGCTAGCGGGAGGAACGAGCAGTTCTTC	CASSQRASGRNEQFF
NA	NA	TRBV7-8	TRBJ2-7	TGTGCCAGCAGCTTAGACGCCCCGGGGCGGAAAACCTACGAGCAGTACTTC	CASSLDAPGRKTYEQYF
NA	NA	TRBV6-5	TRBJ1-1	TGTGCCAGCAGTCGAGGTGTCGGCACTGAAGCTTTCTTT	CASSRGVGTEAFF
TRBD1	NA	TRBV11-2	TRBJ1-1	TGTGCCAGCAGCTCAAGGCCCAACAGGGGCGGGCAAGAAGACACTGAAGCTTTCTTT	CASSSRPNRGGQEDTEAFF
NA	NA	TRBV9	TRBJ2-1	TGTGCCAGCAGCGCCAGGGGACTGGGTGGGAGGGATCAGTTCTTC	CASSARGLGGRDQFF
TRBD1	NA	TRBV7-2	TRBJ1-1	TGTGCCAGCAGCTTTCAGGGGGTTTCCACTGAAGCTTTCTTT	CASSFQGVSTEAFF
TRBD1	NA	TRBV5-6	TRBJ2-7	TGTGCCAGCAGCTTGTCGCCTGGGACAGGGGCGACCTACGAGCAGTACTTC	CASSLSPGTGATYEQYF
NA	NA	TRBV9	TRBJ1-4	TGTGCCAGCAGCGTAGGAGTAGGTGGAAGGAGGACTAATGAAAAACTGTTTTTT	CASSVGVGGRRTNEKLFF
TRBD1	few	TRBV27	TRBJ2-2	TGTGCCAGCAGTTTTCCGGCCTGGGGACAGGGGAACACCGGGGAGCTGTTTTTT	CASSFPAWGQGNTGELFF
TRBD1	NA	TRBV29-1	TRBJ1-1	TGCAGCGTTGTAAGGGACAGGGTCGCTGAAGCTTTCTTT	CSVVRDRVAEAFF
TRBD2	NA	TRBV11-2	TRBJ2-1	TGTGCCAGCAGCCGGACTAGCGGGATTTACAATGAGCAGTTCTTC	CASSRTSGIYNEQFF
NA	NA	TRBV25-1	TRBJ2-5	TGTGCCAGCAGTGAGCCTCAAGGTGGCCAAGAGACCCAGTACTTC	CASSEPQGGQETQYF
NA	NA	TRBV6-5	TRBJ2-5	TGTGCCAGCAGTTACTCGGGTAGCGTCGTGGAGACCCAGTACTTC	CASSYSGSVVETQYF
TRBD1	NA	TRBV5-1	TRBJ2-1	TGCGCCAGCAGCGTAGGGACAGAGAATGAGCAGTTCTTC	CASSVGTENEQFF
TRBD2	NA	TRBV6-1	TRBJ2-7	TGTGCCAGCAGTGAAGGCGGGAGTATCTACGAGCAGTACTTC	CASSEGGSIYEQYF
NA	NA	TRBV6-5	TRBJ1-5	TGTGCCAGCACACGACTGCTCAATCAGCCCCAGCATTTT	CASTRLLNQPQHF
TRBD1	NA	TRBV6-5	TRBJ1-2	TGTGCCAGCAGTCCAGCAGGGGGCACGAGCTTTGGCTACACCTTC	CASSPAGGTSFGYTF
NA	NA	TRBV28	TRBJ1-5	TGTGCCAGCAGTCCAGGGGTGGTTCAGCCCCAGCATTTT	CASSPGVVQPQHF
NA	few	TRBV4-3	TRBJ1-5	TGCGCCAGCAGCCAAGATCGGGTCCCGGGCAATCAGCCCCAGCATTTT	CASSQDRVPGNQPQHF
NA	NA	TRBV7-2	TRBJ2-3	TGTGCCAGCAGCTTAGGACTAGTAAAAGGAGATACGCAGTATTTT	CASSLGLVKGDTQYF
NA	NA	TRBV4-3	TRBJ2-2	TGCGCCAGCAGCCAAAACGGGGCTAGACTCACCGGGGAGCTGTTTTTT	CASSQNGARLTGELFF
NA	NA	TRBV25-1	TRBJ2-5	TGTGCCAGCAGTATTGGCCAAGAGACCCAGTACTTC	CASSIGQETQYF
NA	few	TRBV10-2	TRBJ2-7	TGCGCCAGCAGTGAATGGCGGGCGTCGAGGGCTAGGTACGAGCAGTACTTC	CASSEWRASRARYEQYF
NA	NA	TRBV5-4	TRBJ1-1	TGTGCCAGCAGCTTGGCCGACCGGGGGCACACTGAAGCTTTCTTT	CASSLADRGHTEAFF
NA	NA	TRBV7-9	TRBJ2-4	TGTGCCAGCAGCTTAGACTTCATTCAGTACTTC	CASSLDFIQYF
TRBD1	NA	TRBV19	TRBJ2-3	TGTGCCAGTAGTATCCGGGACAGCAGCACAGATACGCAGTATTTT	CASSIRDSSTDTQYF
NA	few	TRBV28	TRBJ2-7	TGTGCCAGCAGTTCCGGGTTTTTCTACGAGCAGTACTTC	CASSSGFFYEQYF
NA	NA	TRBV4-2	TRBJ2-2	TGTGCCAGCAGCCAAGACGTGAACACCGGGGAGCTGTTTTTT	CASSQDVNTGELFF
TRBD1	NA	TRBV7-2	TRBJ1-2	TGTGCCAGCAGCGCGGACAGGGTTAACTATGGCTACACCTTC	CASSADRVNYGYTF
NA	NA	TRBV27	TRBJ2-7	TGTGCCAGCAGTCCAGGGGGGAGGGCCTACGAGCAGTACTTC	CASSPGGRAYEQYF
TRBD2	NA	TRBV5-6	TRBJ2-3	TGTGCCAGCAGCTTGCGGTGGGAGGGCTCTAGCACAGATACGCAGTATTTT	CASSLRWEGSSTDTQYF
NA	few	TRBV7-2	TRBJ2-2	TGTGCCAGCAGCTTAACTAGCACCGGGGAGCTGTTTTTT	CASSLTSTGELFF
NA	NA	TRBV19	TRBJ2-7	TGTGCCAGTAGTCCCCGAGGGTCCTACGAGCAGTACTTC	CASSPRGSYEQYF
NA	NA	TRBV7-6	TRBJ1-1	TGTGCCAGCAGCTTAAGAACAGTGAACACTGAAGCTTTCTTT	CASSLRTVNTEAFF
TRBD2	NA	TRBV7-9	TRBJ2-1	TGTGCCAGCATAGCGGGAGTATTCGGTGAGCAGTTCTTC	CASIAGVFGEQFF
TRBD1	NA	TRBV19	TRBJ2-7	TGTGCCAGTAGTGCCCATAAGGGACAGATCTACGAGCAGTACTTC	CASSAHKGQIYEQYF
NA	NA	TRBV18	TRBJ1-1	TGTGCCAGCTCACCAGTAGTACTCGGGGGGCCGAACACTGAAGCTTTCTTT	CASSPVVLGGPNTEAFF
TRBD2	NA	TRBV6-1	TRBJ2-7	TGTGCCAGCAGTGAAGAGCGGGATTCCTACGAGCAGTACTTC	CASSEERDSYEQYF
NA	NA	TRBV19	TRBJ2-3	TGTGCCAGTAGTATCACCTGGACTGGCGGAGATACGCAGTATTTT	CASSITWTGGDTQYF
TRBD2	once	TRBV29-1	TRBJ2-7	TGCAGCGTTGCGCAACTAGCGGGAGTGAACGAGCAGTACTTC	CSVAQLAGVNEQYF
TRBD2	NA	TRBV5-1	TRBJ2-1	TGCGCCAGCAGCTTGGAGCGGGGTCAGTACAATGAGCAGTTCTTC	CASSLERGQYNEQFF
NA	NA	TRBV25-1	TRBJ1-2	TGTGCCAGCAGTGACCCCTCCGCAGGGTACAGCTATGGCTACACCTTC	CASSDPSAGYSYGYTF
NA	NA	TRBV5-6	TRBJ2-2	TGTGCCAGCAGCTTGGGAAGGGGCGCGAACACCGGGGAGCTGTTTTTT	CASSLGRGANTGELFF